This T cell receptor beta chain stems from a study of T cell repertoires in cytomegalovirus infection. Study summary: Through public TCR beta signatures, both CMV infection and matching HLA type were indicated. Points from the study as a whole: The response measured ex vivo was dominated by TCR beta clonotypes (HLA-C-restricted and CMV-specific).

Germline-derived CDR1 and CDR2 are SGHVS and FQNEAQ. J lost 9 bases, V lost 4 bases, and 9 bases had no gene match. This CDR3 region has 14 residues. MiXCR, run by TCRdb on the reads, gives a single entry per CDR3 protein. Of roughly 920,000 distinct CDR3 sequences in the sample, roughly a third are singletons; the top ten hold under 15%. This clonotype occurred many times. Its cognate antigen is unknown. The TCR originated in a human donor in good health (CMV status not recorded). Some clones in this sample may be carry-over from other donors' samples. Here the sequenced sample was cultured CD8+ T cells from PBMCs, taken from culture after CMV antigen stimulation. The chain joins TRBV7-8 to TRBJ2-1, with TRBD1 identical over 7 bases. The CDR3, as DNA: TGTGCCAGCAGCTGGAATCCGGGACAGAGTGAGCAGTTCTTC. Translating gives CASSWNPGQSEQFF.